These 8 T cell receptor beta chains were sequenced from one sample in a study of T cell responses to AZD1222 COVID-19 vaccine (dated by TCRdb to the early 2020s). According to the study, the label for this sample's time point signals: baseline before first vaccination. The library was prepared using the immunoSEQ multiplex PCR assay. As stored in TCRdb, this immuneACCESS dataset retains in-frame rearrangements with V and J assigned. A fraction of the clones does not appear; measured against another copy, unresolved V genes explain less than half of the discrepancy, and the remainder lacks a known reason. In all, the sample holds fewer than 90,000 clones, and 70% to 90% of those were seen once. The ten largest account for approximately 10% of the sample. The material was peripheral blood, obtained on day 0 of AZD1222 vaccination. These receptors all come from an adult in good health.

This chain joins TRBV25-1 and TRBJ1-5; perhaps TRBD1 as D (6 bases). The CDR3 is 14 residues long. Trimming took off 8 bases at V and 4 bases at J, with 15 bases between the two ends. The germline CDR1 and CDR2 sequences are MGHDK and SYGVNS. The chain's CDR3 is CASAPGQKNQPQHF. The CDR3 DNA follows: TGTGCCAGCGCTCCCGGACAGAAGAATCAGCCCCAGCATTTT.

The V call is TRBV5-1, the J call TRBJ1-1, with D perhaps matching TRBD1 (6 bases). CDR1 is SGHRS, CDR2 YFSETQ, per germline. The CDR3 is 14 amino acids. Trimming removed 6 bases at V and 2 bases at J, with 14 bases between. The CDR3 spells CASKSGAGNTEAFF. DNA of the CDR3: TGCGCCAGCAAGTCGGGGGCCGGCAACACTGAAGCTTTCTTT. Combining the CDR3 with reference TRBV5-1 and TRBJ1-1 gives the whole variable domain KAGVTQTPRYLIKTRGQQVTLSCSPISGHRSVSWYQQTPGQGLQFLFEYFSETQRNKGNFPGRFSGRQFSNSRSEMNVSTLELGDSALYLCASKSGAGNTEAFFGQGTRLTVV.

This clone was observed a handful of times. The rearrangement links TRBV27 to TRBJ1-6, with TRBD1 as a possible D gene (5 bases). Germline CDR1 MNHEY, CDR2 SMNVEV (reference sequence). V was trimmed by 6 bases and J by 4 bases, leaving 16 bases between them. The CDR3 is made up of 16 amino acids. CDR3 sequence reads: CASRERPDRYNSPLHF. Here the CDR3 DNA reads TGTGCCAGCAGAGAGAGGCCCGACAGATATAATTCACCCCTCCACTTT.

This clone was found a few times. V gene TRBV28 combines with J gene TRBJ1-2; perhaps TRBD1 as D (5 bases). V lost 7 bases to trimming and J lost 5 bases, with 11 bases between them. The CDR3 spans 12 residues. Germline values: CDR1 MDHEN, CDR2 SYDVKM. CDR3 in amino acids: CASTHGGYGYTF. For the CDR3, the DNA is TGTGCCAGCACCCACGGGGGGTATGGCTACACCTTC.

The rearrangement links TRBV5-1 to TRBJ2-1, with TRBD2 identical over 9 bases. Looked up from germline, CDR1 is SGHRS and CDR2 is YFSETQ. CDR3 length: 15 residues. Trimming at V came to 4 bases and at J to 3 bases, leaving 5 bases not matched to a gene. The chain's CDR3 is CASSLRTSDYNEQFF. The CDR3 DNA is TGCGCCAGCAGCCTCCGGACTAGCGACTACAATGAGCAGTTCTTC.

This clone showed up just once. The J gene is TRBJ1-6, the V gene TRBV5-4; 7 positions agree with TRBD1. The CDR3 is 15 residues long. The trim removed 4 bases at V and 2 bases at J, leaving 3 bases unmatched. CDR1 SGHNT and CDR2 YYREEE come from the germline V gene (reference sequence). CDR3 in amino acids: CASSPGTAYNSPLHF. The CDR3 coding sequence is TGTGCCAGCAGCCCCGGGACAGCCTATAATTCACCCCTCCACTTT.

The V call is TRBV6-6, the J call TRBJ2-5; TRBD1 matches at 12 bases. CDR1 is MNHNY and CDR2 is SVGAGI in the germline V gene (reference sequence). V shed 6 bases and J 4 bases; nucleotides not matched to a gene: 6. The CDR3 covers 15 residues. CDR3 region: CASRAGTGGGETQYF. The CDR3 nucleotides are TGTGCCAGCAGAGCCGGGACAGGGGGCGGAGAGACCCAGTACTTC.

The chain has TRBV18 and TRBJ2-1; 9 bases agree with TRBD1. Germline V gene lookup returns CDR1 KGHSH and CDR2 LQKENI. J was trimmed by 9 bases and V by 4 bases; bases with no gene match: 4. CDR3 length equals 13 residues. Here the CDR3 DNA reads TGTGCCAGCTCACAGACAGGGGGTATTGAGCAGTTCTTC. Translation: CASSQTGGIEQFF. The entire variable domain, with the rest obtained from reference TRBV18 and TRBJ2-1, is as follows: NAGVMQNPRHLVRRRGQEARLRCSPMKGHSHVYWYRQLPEEGLKFMVYLQKENIIDESGMPKERFSAEFPKEGPSILRIQQVVRGDSAAYFCASSQTGGIEQFFGPGTRLTVL.